This TCR beta chain was profiled in a study of blood T cell repertoires in COVID-19. Background on the study: Samples representing acute and convalescent COVID-19 were sourced from the United States, Italy and Spain. The cDNA or gDNA used as material had been derived from T cells, B-cell-depleted T cells, or PBMCs.

Clones were read by immunoSEQ multiplex PCR, and TCRdb kept only the in-frame ones, dropping some. The repertoire holds about 180,000 clones, with around 88% as singletons. The ends lost 2 bases at V and 4 bases at J; junction bases unmatched: 5. The CDR3 spans 16 residues. Germline CDR1 reads MGHDK; CDR2 reads SYGVNS. Cohort assignment relied on participant-reported clinical history. Resolution of symptoms, clearance, or two negative PCRs was present in recovered Cohort 3 donors. The sequenced sample consisted of PBMCs or T cells enriched from blood (not recorded which). The sequence derives from a woman aged 30 to 39 who had recovered from COVID-19. The rearrangement links TRBV25-1 to TRBJ2-7; 13 nucleotides align to TRBD2. CDR3 nucleotide sequence: TGTGCCAGCAGTGAAACTAGCGGGAGGGCGCCGTACGAGCAGTACTTC. Translation gives CASSETSGRAPYEQYF.